The 26 T cell receptor beta chains reported below all come from one sample, sequenced in a study of response to subunit inactivated influenza vaccine. TCRdb reprocessed the RT-PCR reads via MiXCR and lists one record per CDR3 protein. There are 200,000 to 300,000 distinct CDR3 sequences in the sample; 10% to 15% occur only once, and over 6.5% lies in the top ten. The source material was non-naive T cells sorted from PBMCs, sampled 14 to 15 days before vaccination. The receptors derive from a man aged 45-60 years who received an inactivated influenza vaccine.

This rearrangement joins TRBV29-1 to TRBJ1-2, with D perhaps TRBD1 (5 bases). The germline V and J ends were trimmed by 3 bases and 6 bases, with 23 bases remaining between them. The CDR3 spans 16 residues. Per germline, CDR1 SQVTM and CDR2 ANQGSEA. The CDR3 coding sequence is TGCAGCGTTGATGGATATCCGGGACGACCACCTCATGGCTACACCTTC. It yields the protein CSVDGYPGRPPHGYTF.

This clonotype was seen more than once but under ten times. The chain carries TRBV9 and TRBJ2-7; 13 bases match TRBD2. Looked up from germline, CDR1 is SGDLS and CDR2 is YYNGEE. V was pared by 3 bases and J by 3 bases, with 3 bases of the junction left unmatched. The CDR3 is 15 residues long. The CDR3: CASSEGTSGIYEQYF. CDR3 in DNA: TGTGCCAGCAGCGAAGGGACTAGCGGGATCTACGAGCAGTACTTC.

Ten or more counts support this clonotype. The genes are TRBV29-1 and TRBJ2-1; 7 bases line up with TRBD2. The germline V gene has CDR1 SQVTM and CDR2 ANQGSEA. Trimming removed 6 bases from V and 5 bases from J; junction bases left unmatched: 1. The CDR3 consists of 11 residues. The CDR3 region is CSVGRDNEQFF. As DNA, the CDR3 is TGCAGCGTAGGGAGGGACAATGAGCAGTTCTTC.

This clonotype appeared many times. The rearrangement uses TRBV6-1 and TRBJ1-1, with 9 bases identical to TRBD1. CDR3 length: 14 amino acids. Germline V gives CDR1 MNHNS, CDR2 SASEGT. V trimming: 5 bases; J trimming: 5 bases; junction bases outside the gene matches: 6. The chain's CDR3 is CASSQGQGKTEAFF. CDR3 coding DNA: TGTGCCAGCAGTCAAGGACAGGGGAAGACTGAAGCTTTCTTT.

CDR3 region: CASSQGRQGVNEKLFF. The CDR3 region has the DNA TGCGCCAGCAGCCAAGGGCGACAGGGGGTTAATGAAAAACTGTTTTTT. J is TRBJ1-4 and V is TRBV4-3, with 9 bases lining up with TRBD1. In germline, CDR1 is LGHNA, CDR2 YSLEER. Unmatched junction bases numbered 4, after V lost 1 base and J lost 4 bases. CDR3 size: 16 residues.

Ten or more counts support this clonotype. The gene calls are TRBV12-3 or TRBV12-4 and TRBJ1-3; unclear D gene. The CDR3 extends over 13 amino acids. V dropped 6 bases and J dropped 8 bases, with 14 bases sitting between them. CDR3 in DNA: TGTGCCAGCAGGAGGGTACCCGGGGACACCATATATTTT. Its protein is CASRRVPGDTIYF.

Ten or more counts support this clonotype. V is TRBV28 and J is TRBJ2-1, with TRBD2 identical over 9 bases. The CDR3 has 18 amino acids. Germline trimming cut 7 bases from V and 4 bases from J; bases unmatched to any gene: 17. From germline, CDR1 is MDHEN and CDR2 SYDVKM. The CDR3 here is CASTALAFSGSKYNEQFF. CDR3 nucleotides: TGTGCCAGCACCGCCCTCGCGTTTAGCGGGAGTAAATACAATGAGCAGTTCTTC.

This clonotype was counted a few times. The V and J genes are TRBV7-8 and TRBJ2-3; perhaps TRBD2 as D (5 bases). Germline lookup yields CDR1 SGHVS and CDR2 FQNEAQ. This CDR3 has 14 amino acids. V was shortened by 4 bases and J by 0 bases, with 8 bases between the two germline ends. The CDR3: CASSYSESTDTQYF. As DNA, the CDR3 is TGTGCCAGCAGCTATAGCGAAAGCACAGATACGCAGTATTTT. The full variable domain, completed using reference TRBV7-8 and TRBJ2-3, is GAGVSQSPRYKVAKRGQDVALRCDPISGHVSLFWYQQALGQGPEFLTYFQNEAQLDKSGLPSDRFFAERPEGSVSTLKIQRTQQEDSAVYLCASSYSESTDTQYFGPGTRLTVL.

This clonotype has only one observation. Since a much larger clone is just one base distant, this may be a read error. The chain carries TRBV7-2 and TRBJ2-1; possibly TRBD1 for D (5 bases). The CDR3 totals 14 residues. Germline V lookup: CDR1 SGHTA, CDR2 FQGNSA. The V gene lost 8 bases and the J gene lost 5 bases, with 16 bases spanning the gap. CDR3 sequence reads: CASYLGLGHNEQFF. The CDR3, as DNA: TGTGCCAGCTATTTGGGATTGGGGCACAATGAGCAGTTCTTC.

As for this clonotype: A read error is possible here, since a much larger clone lies one base away. The chain is built from TRBV20-1 and TRBJ1-4; D might be TRBD1 (5 bases). The germline V gene encodes CDR1 DFQATT and CDR2 SNEGSKA (reference sequence). This CDR3 contains 16 residues. Trimming stripped 1 base from V and 6 bases from J, with 18 bases between. CDR3 residues: CSARGGDLTIDEKLFF. As DNA, the CDR3 is TGCAGTGCTAGAGGGGGCGATCTCACCATCGATGAAAAACTGTTTTTT.

This chain links TRBV30 with TRBJ2-6; no definite D call. This CDR3 is built from 15 residues. Trimming cost V 0 bases and J 4 bases, with 10 bases left between them. The germline gives CDR1 GTSNPN, CDR2 SVGIG (reference sequence). CDR3 DNA: TGTGCCTGGAGTGTAGACGTAGGAGGGGCCAACGTCCTGACTTTC. This sequence encodes CAWSVDVGGANVLTF. The whole variable domain, filled in from reference TRBV30 and TRBJ2-6, reads SQTIHQWPATLVQPVGSPLSLECTVEGTSNPNLYWYRQAAGRGLQLLFYSVGIGQISSEVPQNLSASRPQDRQFILSSKKLLLSDSGFYLCAWSVDVGGANVLTFGAGSRLTVL.

The V gene is TRBV7-2, the J gene TRBJ2-1; a possible D gene is TRBD2 (5 bases). Trimming stripped 4 bases from V and 0 bases from J, with 10 bases between. Germline CDR1 and CDR2: SGHTA and FQGNSA. CDR3 length equals 15 residues. The CDR3 sequence: CASSSGGGSYNEQFF. Here the CDR3 DNA reads TGTGCCAGCAGCTCCGGCGGAGGCTCCTACAATGAGCAGTTCTTC.

This clonotype was found many times. The rearrangement links TRBV5-1 to TRBJ2-3; 7 positions match TRBD1. This CDR3 comprises 14 residues. Germline CDR1 SGHRS, CDR2 YFSETQ. V gave up 7 bases and J gave up 1 base; unmatched junction bases: 6. The CDR3 nucleotides are TGCGCCAGCTCAACAGGGGACCGCACAGATACGCAGTATTTT. The encoded protein is CASSTGDRTDTQYF.

This chain joins TRBV6-5 and TRBJ2-2; D is unresolved. The CDR3 has 14 residues. V dropped 2 bases and J dropped 3 bases, with 7 bases sitting between them. Germline V gene lookup returns CDR1 MNHEY and CDR2 SVGAGI. CDR3 residues: CASSYGVYTGELFF. DNA of the CDR3: TGTGCCAGCAGTTACGGCGTTTACACCGGGGAGCTGTTTTTT.

The rearrangement joins TRBV30 to TRBJ2-2; D is uncertain. The germline V gene has CDR1 GTSNPN and CDR2 SVGIG (reference sequence). This CDR3 is 12 amino acids long. Trimming took off 2 bases at V and 6 bases at J, with 7 bases between the two ends. The CDR3 spells CAWSLTAGELFF. In DNA form, the CDR3 reads TGTGCCTGGAGTTTAACAGCCGGGGAGCTGTTTTTT.

The table lists this clonotype with a few counts. The chain uses TRBV7-3 and TRBJ2-1; D assignment may be TRBD1 or TRBD2 (6 bases each). The germline V gene encodes CDR1 SGHTA and CDR2 FQGTGA. There are 14 residues in the CDR3. Trimming removed 2 bases from V and 5 bases from J, with 10 bases in between. CDR3 protein: CASSLGGHDNEQFF. CDR3 bases: TGTGCCAGCAGCTTAGGGGGGCACGACAATGAGCAGTTCTTC.

The chain employs TRBV3-1 and TRBJ1-6, with D unclear. There are 14 residues in the CDR3. Trimming shortened V by 0 bases and J by 6 bases, and 6 bases separated the two germline ends. Germline loops: CDR1 LGHDT, CDR2 YNNKEL (reference sequence). CDR3 DNA: TGTGCCAGCAGCCAAGAACAGTCTAATTCACCCCTCCACTTT. It encodes CASSQEQSNSPLHF.

The chain employs TRBV5-1 and TRBJ2-3, with a tentative D call TRBD1 (5 bases). V was pared by 9 bases and J by 2 bases, with 13 bases between. Germline V gene sequence: CDR1 SGHRS, CDR2 YFSETQ. CDR3 length: 13 amino acids. The DNA for the CDR3 is TGCGCCACCTCGCAGACAGTCACAGATACGCAGTATTTT. Translation gives CATSQTVTDTQYF. The full variable domain, completed using reference TRBV5-1 and TRBJ2-3, is KAGVTQTPRYLIKTRGQQVTLSCSPISGHRSVSWYQQTPGQGLQFLFEYFSETQRNKGNFPGRFSGRQFSNSRSEMNVSTLELGDSALYLCATSQTVTDTQYFGPGTRLTVL.

V is TRBV6-1 and J is TRBJ1-5; possible D gene TRBD1, 6 bases. The V gene's germline CDR1 is MNHNS and CDR2 SASEGT. The CDR3 sequence is 15 residues long. Trimming removed 6 bases from V and 4 bases from J, with 16 bases in between. Written as DNA, the CDR3 is TGTGCCAGCAGAAACCGGGGGGCTGGAAATCAGCCCCAGCATTTT. This translates into CASRNRGAGNQPQHF.

This clonotype was seen many times. This rearrangement joins TRBV6-2 or TRBV6-3 to TRBJ2-2; 7 bases fit TRBD2. CDR3 length: 13 residues. V gave up 5 bases and J gave up 7 bases; unmatched junction bases: 4. The V gene's germline CDR1 is MNHEY and CDR2 SVGEGT. The DNA for the CDR3 is TGTGCCAGCAGTCAGGGACTAAGCGGGGAGCTGTTTTTT. This codes for CASSQGLSGELFF.

The CDR3 nucleotides are TGTGCCAGCAGCCCCCTGGGGTGGGCAGGGCAAGAAAAACTGTTTTTT. It yields the protein CASSPLGWAGQEKLFF. V usage is TRBV5-5 and J usage is TRBJ1-4; tentatively, D is TRBD1 (5 bases). CDR3 length: 16 residues. Germline CDR1 reads SGHKS; CDR2 reads YYEKEE (reference sequence). Trimming cost V 4 bases and J 8 bases, with 21 bases left between them.

This clonotype was recorded at least ten times. This rearrangement joins TRBV20-1 to TRBJ2-3; D may be TRBD1 (6 bases). Per the germline V gene, CDR1 is DFQATT and CDR2 is SNEGSKA (reference sequence). The CDR3 totals 13 residues. Trimming removed 5 bases from V and 1 base from J, with 10 bases in between. CDR3 residues: CSAPRQGTDTQYF. In DNA, the CDR3 is TGCAGTGCTCCTCGACAGGGCACAGATACGCAGTATTTT.

The table lists this clonotype with a few counts. The rearrangement joins TRBV12-3 or TRBV12-4 to TRBJ2-7; D possibly corresponds to TRBD2 (5 bases). The CDR3 totals 15 residues. Trimming took off 3 bases at V and 0 bases at J, with 12 bases between the two ends. In DNA, the CDR3 is TGTGCCAGCAGTTTCACGGGCGGGTTCTCCTACGAGCAGTACTTC. It yields the protein CASSFTGGFSYEQYF.

This clonotype has only a few counts. The chain uses TRBV20-1 and TRBJ2-7; D gene ambiguous. Trimming took 0 bases from V and 0 from J, leaving 6 bases between them. This CDR3 has 13 residues. Germline loops: CDR1 DFQATT, CDR2 SNEGSKA (reference sequence). DNA of the CDR3: TGCAGTGCTAGAGACGTATACTCCTACGAGCAGTACTTC. Protein: CSARDVYSYEQYF.

This clonotype was counted a few times. The chain combines TRBV5-1 with TRBJ2-5, with a possible D match to TRBD2 (5 bases). The CDR3 extends over 16 amino acids. The germline V gene has CDR1 SGHRS and CDR2 YFSETQ. Between the trimmed V and J ends, which lost 4 bases and 0 bases, there was a span of 16 bases. DNA for the CDR3: TGCGCCAGCAGCCCCCCGGAGACGGGGAACCAAGAGACCCAGTACTTC. Translation: CASSPPETGNQETQYF.

The chain carries TRBV20-1 and TRBJ1-4, with 7 bases fitting TRBD1. CDR1 is DFQATT, CDR2 SNEGSKA, per germline (reference sequence). The CDR3 is 14 amino acids. V was clipped by 0 bases and J by 7 bases; unmatched bases: 5. DNA of the CDR3: TGCAGTGCTAGAGATATCCAGGGGGGTGAAAAACTGTTTTTT. It yields the protein CSARDIQGGEKLFF.